This T cell receptor (beta chain) was recorded in a study of T cell changes during pregnancy in multiple sclerosis. Generated by immunoSEQ multiplex PCR, the TCRdb table keeps only in-frame clones and is missing some. The table shows tens of thousands of clones, with about 92% occurring only once. The length of the CDR3 is 13 residues. With V trimmed by 5 bases and J by 3 bases, 4 bases remained unmatched. Germline CDR1 reads SGHNT; CDR2 reads YENEEA. The material sequenced was peripheral blood, taken after pregnancy. J is TRBJ2-7 and V is TRBV11-3; TRBD2 matches at 7 bases. The TCR was taken from a female donor with multiple sclerosis, enrolled in a pregnancy study. The CDR3 is CASSPGLHYEQYF. The CDR3 nucleotides read TGTGCCAGCAGCCCGGGACTACACTACGAGCAGTACTTC. Variable domain in full (rest from reference TRBV11-3 and TRBJ2-7): EAGVVQSPRYKIIEKKQPVAFWCNPISGHNTLYWYLQNLGQGPELLIRYENEEAVDDSQLPKDRFSAERLKGVDSTLKIQPAELGDSAVYLCASSPGLHYEQYFGPGTRLTVT.